This TCR beta chain originates from a study of circulating and synovial CD4+ cells in juvenile arthritis. Findings and caveats of the study: CPL versus bulk CD4 samples: T cell genome counts differed by at least an order of magnitude. Deeper sequencing increased measured overlap with synovial clonotypes.

Produced via immunoSEQ multiplex PCR; TCRdb's table is partial and in-frame only. The data hold about 32,000 clones, with around 96% observed a single time. About this clone itself: As yet, its antigen is unknown.

CDR3 length: 15 residues. Germline V gene data show CDR1 as MNHNS and CDR2 as SASEGT. The sample taken for sequencing was CD4+ T cells from blood. This receptor was identified in a human donor with juvenile idiopathic arthritis. The rearrangement links TRBV6-1 to TRBJ2-3, with D possibly matching TRBD2 (5 bases). CDR3 in amino acids: CAAARVVVKTDTQYF. CDR3 nucleotides: TGTGCGGCCGCGAGGGTCGTGGTTAAAACAGATACGCAGTATTTT.